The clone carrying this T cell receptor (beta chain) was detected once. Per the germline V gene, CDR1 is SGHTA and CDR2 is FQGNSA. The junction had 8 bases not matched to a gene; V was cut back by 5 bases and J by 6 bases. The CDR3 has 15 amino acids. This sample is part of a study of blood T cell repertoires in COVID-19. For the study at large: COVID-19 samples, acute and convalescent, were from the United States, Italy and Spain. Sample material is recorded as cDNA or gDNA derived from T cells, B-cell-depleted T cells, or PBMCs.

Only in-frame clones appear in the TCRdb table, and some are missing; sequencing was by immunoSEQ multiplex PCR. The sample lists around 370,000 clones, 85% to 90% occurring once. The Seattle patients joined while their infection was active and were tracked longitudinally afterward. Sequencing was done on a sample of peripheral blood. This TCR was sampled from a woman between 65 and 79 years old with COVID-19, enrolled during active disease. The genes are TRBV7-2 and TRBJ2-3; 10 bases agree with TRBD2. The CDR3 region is CASSLSGGASDTQYF. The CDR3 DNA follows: TGTGCCAGCAGCCTAAGCGGGGGGGCCTCGGATACGCAGTATTTT. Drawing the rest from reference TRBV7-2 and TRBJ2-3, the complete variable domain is GAGVSQSPSNKVTEKGKDVELRCDPISGHTALYWYRQSLGQGLEFLIYFQGNSAPDKSGLPSDRFSAERTGGSVSTLTIQRTQQEDSAVYLCASSLSGGASDTQYFGPGTRLTVL.